The sequence of this TCR beta chain was determined in a study of T-cell reconstitution after alpha-beta-depleted transplantation in children. Preparation of the TCRbeta library involved a method that used unique molecular identifiers. TCRdb reprocessed the PCR reads via MiXCR and lists one record per CDR3 protein. Altogether about 980,000 distinct CDR3 sequences are present, 25% to 30% being singletons, with the ten largest covering roughly 31%. There are a few counts of this clonotype. Losses at the gene ends were 6 bases for V and 5 bases for J; bases not matched to a gene: 13. CDR3 length equals 16 residues.

This specimen was PBMCs, mostly from graft donor cells, taken 360 days after TCRalphabeta/CD19-depleted stem cell transplant. The TCR comes from a boy in the first two years of life who had a stem cell transplant for SCID, so the T cells may come from the graft donor. This rearrangement joins TRBV12-3 or TRBV12-4 to TRBJ2-1; 7 bases match TRBD2. This CDR3 reads CASSFPVGRGNNEQFF. In DNA, the CDR3 is TGTGCCAGCAGCTTCCCGGTTGGGCGGGGGAACAATGAGCAGTTCTTC.